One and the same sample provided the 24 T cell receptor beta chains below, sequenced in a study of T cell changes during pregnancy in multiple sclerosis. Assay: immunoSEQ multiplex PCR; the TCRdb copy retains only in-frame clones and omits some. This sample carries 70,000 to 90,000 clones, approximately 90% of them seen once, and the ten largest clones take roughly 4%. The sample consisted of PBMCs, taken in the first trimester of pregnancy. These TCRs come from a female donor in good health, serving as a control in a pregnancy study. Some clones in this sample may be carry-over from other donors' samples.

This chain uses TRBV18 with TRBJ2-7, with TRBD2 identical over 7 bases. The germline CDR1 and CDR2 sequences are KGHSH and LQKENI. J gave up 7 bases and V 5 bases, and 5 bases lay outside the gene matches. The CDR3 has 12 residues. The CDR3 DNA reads TGTGCCAGCTCAACCCGGGGGGTTGAGCAGTACTTC. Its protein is CASSTRGVEQYF.

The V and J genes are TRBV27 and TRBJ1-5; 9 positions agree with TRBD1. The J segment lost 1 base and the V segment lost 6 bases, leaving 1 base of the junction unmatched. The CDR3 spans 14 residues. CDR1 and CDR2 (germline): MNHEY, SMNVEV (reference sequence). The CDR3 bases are TGTGCCAGCAGGGGGACAGGGAGCAATCAGCCCCAGCATTTT. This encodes CASRGTGSNQPQHF.

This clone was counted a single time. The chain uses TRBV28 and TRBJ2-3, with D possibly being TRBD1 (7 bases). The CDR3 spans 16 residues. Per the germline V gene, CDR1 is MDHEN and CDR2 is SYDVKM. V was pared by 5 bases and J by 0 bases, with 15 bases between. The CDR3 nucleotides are TGTGCCAGCAGTACCCAACAGGGGACTAGCACAGATACGCAGTATTTT. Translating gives CASSTQQGTSTDTQYF.

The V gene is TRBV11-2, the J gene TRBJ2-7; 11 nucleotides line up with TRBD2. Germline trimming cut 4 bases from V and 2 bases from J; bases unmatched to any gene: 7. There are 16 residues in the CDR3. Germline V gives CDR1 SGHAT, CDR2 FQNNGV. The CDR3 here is CASSSATSGDPYEQYF. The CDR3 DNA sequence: TGTGCCAGCAGCTCCGCGACTAGCGGGGACCCCTACGAGCAGTACTTC.

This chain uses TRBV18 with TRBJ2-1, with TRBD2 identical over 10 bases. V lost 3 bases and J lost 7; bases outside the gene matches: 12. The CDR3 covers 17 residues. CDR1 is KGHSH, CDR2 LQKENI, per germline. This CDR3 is CASSPSPGASGGNEQFF. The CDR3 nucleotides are TGTGCCAGCTCACCTTCCCCCGGGGCTAGCGGGGGAAATGAGCAGTTCTTC.

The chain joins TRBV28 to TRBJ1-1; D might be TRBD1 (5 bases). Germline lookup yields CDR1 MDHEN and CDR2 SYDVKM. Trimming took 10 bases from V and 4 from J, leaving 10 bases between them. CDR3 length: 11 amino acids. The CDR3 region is CAIQGATEAFF. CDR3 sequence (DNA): TGTGCCATACAAGGGGCCACTGAAGCTTTCTTT.

The CDR3 spells CASSLGPREGRTEAFF. CDR3 sequence (DNA): TGTGCCAGCAGCTTAGGGCCTCGGGAGGGGAGGACTGAAGCTTTCTTT. The chain uses TRBV7-8 and TRBJ1-1; D is possibly TRBD1 (5 bases). The CDR3 spans 16 residues. The V gene lost 1 base and the J gene lost 5 bases, with 17 bases spanning the gap. The germline CDR1 and CDR2 sequences are SGHVS and FQNEAQ. The full variable domain, completed using reference TRBV7-8 and TRBJ1-1, is GAGVSQSPRYKVAKRGQDVALRCDPISGHVSLFWYQQALGQGPEFLTYFQNEAQLDKSGLPSDRFFAERPEGSVSTLKIQRTQQEDSAVYLCASSLGPREGRTEAFFGQGTRLTVV.

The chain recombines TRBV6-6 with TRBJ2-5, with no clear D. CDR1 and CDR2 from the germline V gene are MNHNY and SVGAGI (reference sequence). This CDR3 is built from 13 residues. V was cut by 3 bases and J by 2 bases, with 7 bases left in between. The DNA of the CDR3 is TGTGCCAGCAGTTATTCGGGTCAAGAGACCCAGTACTTC. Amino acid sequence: CASSYSGQETQYF.

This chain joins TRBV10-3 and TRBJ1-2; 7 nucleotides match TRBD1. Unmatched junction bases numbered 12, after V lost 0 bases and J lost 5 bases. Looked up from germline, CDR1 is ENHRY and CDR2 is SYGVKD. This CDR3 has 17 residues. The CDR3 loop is CAISESIGQGQTYGYTF. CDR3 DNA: TGTGCCATCAGTGAGTCGATAGGGCAGGGACAGACGTATGGCTACACCTTC.

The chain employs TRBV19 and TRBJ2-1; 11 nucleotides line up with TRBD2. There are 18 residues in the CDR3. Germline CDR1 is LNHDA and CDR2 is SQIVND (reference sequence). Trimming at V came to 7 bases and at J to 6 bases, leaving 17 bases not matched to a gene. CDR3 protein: CASTLLAGAFSPLNEQFF. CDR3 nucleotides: TGTGCCAGTACCCTACTAGCGGGGGCCTTCTCGCCTCTCAATGAGCAGTTCTTC.

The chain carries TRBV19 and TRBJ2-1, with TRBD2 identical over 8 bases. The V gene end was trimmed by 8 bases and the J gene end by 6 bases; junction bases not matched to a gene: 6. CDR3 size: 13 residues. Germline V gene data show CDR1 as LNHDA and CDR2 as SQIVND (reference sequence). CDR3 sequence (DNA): TGTGCCAGTTCCTACGGGGGGGCCAATGAGCAGTTCTTC. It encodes CASSYGGANEQFF.

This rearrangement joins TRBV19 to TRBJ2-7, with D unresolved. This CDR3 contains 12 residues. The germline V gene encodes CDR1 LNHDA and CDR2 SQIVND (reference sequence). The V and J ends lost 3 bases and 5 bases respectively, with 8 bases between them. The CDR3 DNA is TGTGCCAGTAGTATTCCCCCCAACGAGCAGTACTTC. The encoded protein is CASSIPPNEQYF. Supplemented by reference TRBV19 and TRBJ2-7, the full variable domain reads DGGITQSPKYLFRKEGQNVTLSCEQNLNHDAMYWYRQDPGQGLRLIYYSQIVNDFQKGDIAEGYSVSREKKESFPLTVTSAQKNPTAFYLCASSIPPNEQYFGPGTRLTVT.

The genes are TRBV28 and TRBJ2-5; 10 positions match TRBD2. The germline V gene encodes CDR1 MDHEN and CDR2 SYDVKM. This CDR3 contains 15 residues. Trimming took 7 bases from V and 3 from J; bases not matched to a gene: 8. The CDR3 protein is CASIDKRGGEETQYF. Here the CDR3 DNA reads TGTGCCAGCATCGATAAGCGGGGGGGCGAAGAGACCCAGTACTTC.

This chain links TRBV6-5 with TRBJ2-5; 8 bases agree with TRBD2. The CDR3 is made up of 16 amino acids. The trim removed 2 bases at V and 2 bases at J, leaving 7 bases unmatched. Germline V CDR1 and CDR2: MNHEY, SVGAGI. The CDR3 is CASSYGSGRTQETQYF. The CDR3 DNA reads TGTGCCAGCAGTTACGGGAGCGGGAGAACACAAGAGACCCAGTACTTC.

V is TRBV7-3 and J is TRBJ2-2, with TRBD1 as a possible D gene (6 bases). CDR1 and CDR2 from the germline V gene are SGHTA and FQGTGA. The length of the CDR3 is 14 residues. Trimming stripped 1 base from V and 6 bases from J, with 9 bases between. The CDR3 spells CASSLRGGPGELFF. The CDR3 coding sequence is TGTGCCAGCAGCTTAAGAGGGGGACCCGGGGAGCTGTTTTTT.

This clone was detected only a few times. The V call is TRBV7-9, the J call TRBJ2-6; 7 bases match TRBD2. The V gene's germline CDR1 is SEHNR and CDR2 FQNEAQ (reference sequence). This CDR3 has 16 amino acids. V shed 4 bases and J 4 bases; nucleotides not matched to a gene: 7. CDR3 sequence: CASSWKSGEGANVLTF. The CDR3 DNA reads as TGTGCCAGCAGCTGGAAGAGCGGGGAGGGGGCCAACGTCCTGACTTTC.

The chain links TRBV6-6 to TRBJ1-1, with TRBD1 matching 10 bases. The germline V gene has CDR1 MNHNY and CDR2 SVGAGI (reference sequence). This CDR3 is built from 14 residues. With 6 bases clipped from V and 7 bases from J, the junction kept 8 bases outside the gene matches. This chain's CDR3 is CASSPDRGRVEAFF. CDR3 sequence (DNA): TGTGCCAGCAGCCCCGACAGGGGGCGGGTTGAAGCTTTCTTT.

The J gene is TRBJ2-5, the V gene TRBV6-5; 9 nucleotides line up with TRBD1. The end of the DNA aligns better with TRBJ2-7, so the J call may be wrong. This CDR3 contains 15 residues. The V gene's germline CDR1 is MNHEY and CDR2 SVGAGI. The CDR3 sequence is CASSYSGTGSYEQYF. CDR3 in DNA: TGTGCCAGCAGTTACTCGGGGACAGGGTCCTACGAGCAGTACTTC.

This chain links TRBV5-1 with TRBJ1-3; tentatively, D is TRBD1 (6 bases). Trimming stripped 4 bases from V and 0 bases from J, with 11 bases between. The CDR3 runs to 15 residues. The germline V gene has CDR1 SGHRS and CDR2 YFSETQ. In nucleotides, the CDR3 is TGCGCCAGCAGCAAAGGGGGAACCTCTGGAAACACCATATATTTT. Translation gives CASSKGGTSGNTIYF. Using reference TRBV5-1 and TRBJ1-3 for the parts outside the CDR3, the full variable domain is KAGVTQTPRYLIKTRGQQVTLSCSPISGHRSVSWYQQTPGQGLQFLFEYFSETQRNKGNFPGRFSGRQFSNSRSEMNVSTLELGDSALYLCASSKGGTSGNTIYFGEGSWLTVV.

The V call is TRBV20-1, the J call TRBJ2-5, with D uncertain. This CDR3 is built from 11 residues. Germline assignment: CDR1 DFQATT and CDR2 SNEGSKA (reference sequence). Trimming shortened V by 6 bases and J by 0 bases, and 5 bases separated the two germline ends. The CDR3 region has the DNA TGCAGTGCCACAGACCAAGAGACCCAGTACTTC. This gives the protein CSATDQETQYF.

CDR3 in DNA: TGTGCCAGCAGCCAACGGGAGACACACACAGATACGCAGTATTTT. This codes for CASSQRETHTDTQYF. V and J are TRBV4-2 and TRBJ2-3; the D gene is possibly TRBD2 (6 bases). The CDR3 totals 15 residues. CDR1 is LGHNA, CDR2 YNFKEQ, per germline. V was cut by 2 bases and J by 2 bases, with 11 bases left in between.

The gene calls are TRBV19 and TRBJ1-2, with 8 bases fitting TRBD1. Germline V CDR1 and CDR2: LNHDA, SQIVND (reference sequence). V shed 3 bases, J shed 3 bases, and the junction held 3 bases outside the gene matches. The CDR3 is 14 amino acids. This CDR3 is CASSMDRVYYGYTF. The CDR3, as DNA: TGTGCCAGTAGTATGGACAGGGTGTACTATGGCTACACCTTC.

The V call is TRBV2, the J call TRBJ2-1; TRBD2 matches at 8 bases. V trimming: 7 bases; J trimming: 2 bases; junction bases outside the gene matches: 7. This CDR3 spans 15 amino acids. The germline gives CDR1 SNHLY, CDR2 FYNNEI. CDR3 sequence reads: CASKAGGAAYNEQFF. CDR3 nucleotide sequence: TGTGCCAGCAAGGCCGGGGGGGCGGCCTACAATGAGCAGTTCTTC.

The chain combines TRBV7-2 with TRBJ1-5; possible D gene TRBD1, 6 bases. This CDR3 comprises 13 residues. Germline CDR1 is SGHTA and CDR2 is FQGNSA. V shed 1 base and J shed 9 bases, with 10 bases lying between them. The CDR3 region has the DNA TGTGCCAGCAGCTTAGACAGGGAATGGCCCCAGCATTTT. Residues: CASSLDREWPQHF.